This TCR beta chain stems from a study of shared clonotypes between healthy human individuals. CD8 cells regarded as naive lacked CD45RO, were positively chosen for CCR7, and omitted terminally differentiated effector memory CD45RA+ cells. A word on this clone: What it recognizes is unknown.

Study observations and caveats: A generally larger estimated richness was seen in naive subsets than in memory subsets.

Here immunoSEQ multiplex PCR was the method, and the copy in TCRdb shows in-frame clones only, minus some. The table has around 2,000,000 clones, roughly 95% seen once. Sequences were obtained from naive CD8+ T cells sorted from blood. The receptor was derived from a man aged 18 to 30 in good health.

CDR3 protein: CASSVGDLGGHEQYF. The DNA of the CDR3 is TGTGCCAGCAGCGTAGGCGATCTCGGGGGGCACGAGCAGTACTTC. V gene TRBV9 combines with J gene TRBJ2-7, with D perhaps TRBD2 (7 bases). Germline assignment: CDR1 SGDLS and CDR2 YYNGEE. The CDR3 has 15 residues. Trimming removed 0 bases from V and 5 bases from J, with 15 bases in between.